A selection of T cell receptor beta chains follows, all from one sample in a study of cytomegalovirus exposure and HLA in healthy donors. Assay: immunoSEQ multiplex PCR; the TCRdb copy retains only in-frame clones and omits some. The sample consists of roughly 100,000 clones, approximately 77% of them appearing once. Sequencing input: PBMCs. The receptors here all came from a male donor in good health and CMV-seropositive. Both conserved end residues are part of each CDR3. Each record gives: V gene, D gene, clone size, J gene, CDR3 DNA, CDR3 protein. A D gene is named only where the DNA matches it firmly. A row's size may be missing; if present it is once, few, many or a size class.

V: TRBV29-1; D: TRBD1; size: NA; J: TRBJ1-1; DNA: TGCAGCGTTGACGACAGGGCGCTCGGGGTGGGTGAAGCTTTCTTT; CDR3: CSVDDRALGVGEAFF
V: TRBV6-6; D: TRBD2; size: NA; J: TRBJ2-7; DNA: TGTGCCAGCACTGGACTAGCGGGAGTGTACGAGCAGTACTTC; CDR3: CASTGLAGVYEQYF
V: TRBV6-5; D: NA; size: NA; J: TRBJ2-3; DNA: TGTGCCAGCAGTATACGGGTTCGCGATACGCAGTATTTT; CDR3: CASSIRVRDTQYF
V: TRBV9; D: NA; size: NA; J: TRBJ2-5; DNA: TGTGCCAGCAGCCCTGGGGGGGGCGGGGTCAAGGGGGGGGAGACCCAGTACTTC; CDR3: CASSPGGGGVKGGETQYF
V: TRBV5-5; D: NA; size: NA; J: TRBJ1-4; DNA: TGTGCCAGCAGCTTGAAAGGGGCTGGGGAAAAACTGTTTTTT; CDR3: CASSLKGAGEKLFF
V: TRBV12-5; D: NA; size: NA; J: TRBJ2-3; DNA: TGTGCTAGTGGTTTGGGCGGAGTTAGCACAGATACGCAGTATTTT; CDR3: CASGLGGVSTDTQYF
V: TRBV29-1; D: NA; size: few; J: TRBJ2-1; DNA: TGCAGCGTTGAAGTGGGGGGTGAGCAGTTCTTC; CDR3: CSVEVGGEQFF
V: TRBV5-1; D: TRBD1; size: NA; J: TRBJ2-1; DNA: TGCGCCAGCAGCCCCGGACAGGGGGCGGGAAATGAGCAGTTCTTC; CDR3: CASSPGQGAGNEQFF
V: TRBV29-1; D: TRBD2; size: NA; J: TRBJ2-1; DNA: TGCAGCGTTGAAGGACTAGCGGATAATTCCGGCTCCTACAATGAGCAGTTCTTC; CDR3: CSVEGLADNSGSYNEQFF
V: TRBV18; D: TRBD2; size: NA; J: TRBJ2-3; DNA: TGTGCCAGCTCACCAATGACTAGCGGGAGTGGGGATACGCAGTATTTT; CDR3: CASSPMTSGSGDTQYF
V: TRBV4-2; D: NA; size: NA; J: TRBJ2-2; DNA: TGTGCCAGCAGCCAAGATCCGAGAACCGGGGAGCTGTTTTTT; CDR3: CASSQDPRTGELFF
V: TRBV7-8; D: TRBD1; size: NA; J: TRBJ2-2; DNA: TGTGCCAGCAGCGCAACCCGGACAGGGGGCGGCGGGGAGCTGTTTTTT; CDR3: CASSATRTGGGGELFF
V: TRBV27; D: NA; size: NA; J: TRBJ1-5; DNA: TGTGCCAGCAGTTTATGGGGGGATCAGCCCCAGCATTTT; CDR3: CASSLWGDQPQHF
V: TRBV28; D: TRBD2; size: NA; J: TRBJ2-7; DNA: TGTGCCAGCAGTTTCCAGGGACTAGCGGGGGAGCAGTACTTC; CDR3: CASSFQGLAGEQYF
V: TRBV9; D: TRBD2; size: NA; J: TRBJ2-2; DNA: TGTGCCAGCAGCGTAGAGCAGGGAGGGACCGGGGAGCTGTTTTTT; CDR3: CASSVEQGGTGELFF